This T cell receptor (beta chain) emerged from a study of blood T cells in healthy people across ages. Together with a sample-barcoded 5' primer, a J-beta primer mix was included in a second PCR lasting roughly 6 to 12 cycles. Via MiXCR, TCRdb re-called the 5' RACE reads, giving one row per CDR3 protein. The table includes roughly 1.7 million distinct CDR3 sequences, roughly 32% detected once. V lost 8 bases and J lost 5; bases outside the gene matches: 12. The length of the CDR3 is 14 residues. PBMCs, at least 6.5 million per sample, were isolated. This sequence joins TRBV12-3 or TRBV12-4 and TRBJ2-7; 7 bases line up with TRBD1. Sample: blood. The receptor comes from a woman aged 30 to 39 in good health. DNA of the CDR3: TGTGCCAGCGCCCGCTCAGGGGGTCCCGACGAGCAGTACTTC. Its translation is CASARSGGPDEQYF.